Listed below are T cell receptor beta chains from one sample, sequenced in a study of blood T cell repertoires in COVID-19. Only in-frame clones appear in the TCRdb table, and some are missing; sequencing was by immunoSEQ multiplex PCR. The sample includes fewer than 200,000 clones, approximately 90% of them seen just once. Sequenced material: peripheral blood. The receptors stem from a woman between 50 and 59 years old with acute or convalescent COVID-19. Both conserved end residues are part of each CDR3. The D gene is left open where the match is weak. Size tells how often a clone was seen (once, few, many) or the class of an expanded clone, and some rows leave it out.

V	D	J	size	CDR3	DNA
TRBV4-1	.	TRBJ1-2	.	CASSQEFTDYGYTF	TGCGCCAGCAGCCAAGAATTTACAGACTATGGCTACACCTTC
TRBV6-6	TRBD1	TRBJ2-5	.	CASSYPTGGPIETQYF	TGTGCCAGCAGTTACCCGACAGGGGGCCCTATAGAGACCCAGTACTTC
TRBV18	.	TRBJ1-2	.	CASSPPEVSGYTF	TGTGCCAGCTCACCACCGGAGGTGTCGGGCTACACCTTC
TRBV5-1	.	TRBJ1-2	.	CASSGSGNTYGYTF	TGCGCCAGCAGCGGATCAGGGAATACCTATGGCTACACCTTC
TRBV11-2	.	TRBJ2-5	.	CASSPKETQYF	TGTGCCAGCAGCCCTAAAGAGACCCAGTACTTC
TRBV5-1	TRBD1	TRBJ2-7	.	CASSRRGQGDYEQYF	TGCGCCAGCAGCCGTAGAGGACAGGGGGACTACGAGCAGTACTTC
TRBV2	TRBD2	TRBJ2-2	.	CASKAGENTGELFF	TGTGCCAGCAAGGCGGGGGAAAACACCGGGGAGCTGTTTTTT
TRBV5-8	TRBD1	TRBJ2-3	.	CASSTGQGGFDTQYF	TGTGCCAGCAGCACCGGACAGGGGGGATTCGATACGCAGTATTTT
TRBV9	.	TRBJ2-1	.	CASSPHNEQFF	TGTGCCAGCAGCCCTCACAATGAGCAGTTCTTC
TRBV11-3	.	TRBJ1-1	.	CASSLGGSLNTEAFF	TGTGCCAGCAGCTTAGGAGGGAGCTTGAACACTGAAGCTTTCTTT
TRBV7-9	TRBD1	TRBJ1-4	.	CASSQGQGSEKLFF	TGTGCCAGCAGCCAGGGACAGGGTAGTGAAAAACTGTTTTTT
TRBV10-3	.	TRBJ1-6	.	CAISRTVNNSPLHF	TGTGCCATCAGTCGGACAGTAAATAATTCACCCCTCCACTTT
TRBV19	.	TRBJ1-5	once	CASTPGEQPQHF	TGTGCCAGTACCCCAGGTGAACAGCCCCAGCATTTT
TRBV27	.	TRBJ1-2	.	CASSLSPQGNGYTF	TGTGCCAGCAGTTTATCCCCCCAGGGAAATGGCTACACCTTC
TRBV9	.	TRBJ2-3	.	CASSVALGSTDTQYF	TGTGCCAGCAGCGTAGCGCTAGGTAGCACAGATACGCAGTATTTT
TRBV28	.	TRBJ1-6	.	CASSLAGAQNSPLHF	TGTGCCAGCAGTTTGGCGGGGGCGCAGAATTCACCCCTCCACTTT
TRBV7-9	.	TRBJ2-3	.	CASSAPGSGDTDTQYF	TGTGCCAGCAGCGCCCCGGGGAGCGGAGACACAGATACGCAGTATTTT
TRBV27	TRBD2	TRBJ2-7	.	CASSLLSGGQDEQYF	TGTGCCAGCAGTTTGCTCAGCGGGGGGCAGGACGAGCAGTACTTC
TRBV18	TRBD2	TRBJ2-7	.	CASSPLVREGEQYF	TGTGCCAGCTCACCCCTGGTAAGGGAGGGCGAGCAGTACTTC
TRBV6-6	.	TRBJ2-7	.	CASTLALRAFGNEQYF	TGTGCCAGCACACTCGCGCTCCGGGCCTTCGGGAACGAGCAGTACTTC
TRBV5-1	TRBD2	TRBJ2-5	.	CASSPIAGSVFETQYF	TGCGCCAGCAGCCCAATAGCGGGGAGCGTTTTCGAGACCCAGTACTTC
TRBV3-1/TRBV3-2	.	TRBJ1-2	.	CASSQDWGGDPERYGYTF	TGTGCCAGCAGCCAAGATTGGGGGGGGGACCCAGAACGGTATGGCTACACCTTC
TRBV5-6	TRBD1	TRBJ1-1	few	CASSPAGQGRVTEAFF	TGTGCCAGCAGCCCGGCCGGACAGGGGAGAGTAACTGAAGCTTTCTTT
TRBV5-6	.	TRBJ1-6	.	CASSRTSASYNSPLHF	TGTGCCAGCAGCCGGACATCGGCGAGTTATAATTCACCCCTCCACTTT
TRBV9	.	TRBJ1-2	.	CASSGGLRLTF	TGTGCCAGCAGTGGGGGACTTCGGCTCACCTTC
TRBV7-8	.	TRBJ1-1	.	CASSVGRNTEAFF	TGTGCCAGCAGCGTTGGTAGGAACACTGAAGCTTTCTTT
TRBV5-6	TRBD1	TRBJ2-3	.	CASSKRTGWADTQYF	TGTGCCAGCAGCAAGAGGACAGGGTGGGCAGATACGCAGTATTTT
TRBV5-1	.	TRBJ2-2	once	CASTPGTGELFF	TGCGCCAGCACCCCCGGGACCGGGGAGCTGTTTTTT
TRBV9	.	TRBJ1-1	.	CASSPSGNTEAFF	TGTGCCAGCAGCCCCTCGGGGAACACTGAAGCTTTCTTT
TRBV29-1	.	TRBJ1-6	.	CSVRTGTSMISPLHF	TGCAGCGTTCGAACCGGGACAAGTATGATTTCACCCCTCCACTTT
TRBV19	TRBD1	TRBJ1-4	.	CASSIRQGPGEKLFF	TGTGCCAGTAGTATACGACAGGGGCCGGGGGAAAAACTGTTTTTT
TRBV19	.	TRBJ2-3	.	CASSSAVHPPDTQYF	TGTGCCAGTAGTAGCGCGGTTCACCCCCCGGATACGCAGTATTTT
TRBV14	.	TRBJ1-2	once	CASSQDSGSGRVNGYTF	TGTGCCAGCAGCCAAGATTCAGGATCGGGGAGAGTGAATGGCTACACCTTC
TRBV5-1	TRBD1	TRBJ2-3	.	CASSEQGSPVSTDTQYF	TGCGCCAGCAGCGAACAGGGGTCCCCCGTATCCACAGATACGCAGTATTTT
TRBV4-1	TRBD2	TRBJ2-1	.	CASSQESRTRYNEQFF	TGCGCCAGCAGCCAAGAATCCAGGACTAGGTACAATGAGCAGTTCTTC
TRBV5-5	TRBD2	TRBJ2-7	.	CASSLTLLAGGYEQYF	TGTGCCAGCAGCCTGACTCTGCTAGCGGGGGGATACGAGCAGTACTTC
TRBV4-1	TRBD2	TRBJ2-7	.	CASSQAPRAGGGEQYF	TGCGCCAGCAGCCAAGCACCTCGGGCGGGGGGGGGCGAGCAGTACTTC
TRBV7-9	.	TRBJ1-1	.	CASSFLPGNTEAFF	TGTGCCAGCAGCTTTCTCCCAGGGAACACTGAAGCTTTCTTT
TRBV11-2	TRBD1	TRBJ1-2	once	CAIYQGGGYTF	TGTGCCATCTACCAGGGGGGCGGCTACACCTTC
TRBV2	.	TRBJ2-7	once	CASEFHEQYF	TGTGCCAGCGAGTTCCACGAGCAGTACTTC